This T cell receptor beta chain is drawn from a study of blood T cell repertoires in COVID-19. Study information: There were acute and convalescent COVID-19 samples, and they came from the United States, Italy and Spain.

Recruitment covered 20 to 25 US areas and drew participants whose ages spanned roughly 18 to 89 years. This CDR3 is built from 15 residues. Losses at the gene ends were 4 bases for V and 4 bases for J; bases not matched to a gene: 6. Looked up from germline, CDR1 is SGHVS and CDR2 is FQNEAQ. In the original processing: Amplification of reference gene primers provided the estimated nucleated cell counts. Produced via immunoSEQ multiplex PCR; TCRdb's table is partial and in-frame only. From that table come the V and J calls and clone size; the DNA was used to work out D and trimming. The top ten hold 11% of the sample, which has 150,000 or so clones, around 79% seen once.

The sequence was obtained from a man in his fifties who had recovered from COVID-19. The chain recombines TRBV7-8 with TRBJ2-5; 10 positions agree with TRBD1. Sequenced input: PBMCs or T cells enriched from blood (not recorded which). This CDR3 is CASSSRDRGGETQYF. CDR3 bases: TGTGCCAGCAGCTCCCGGGACAGGGGAGGAGAGACCCAGTACTTC.